This TCR beta chain originates from a study of PD-1 blockade in mismatch repair-deficient tumors. TCRdb keeps only in-frame clones here, not all; method: immunoSEQ multiplex PCR. Of 90,000 to 120,000 clones in the sample, approximately 80% were seen once. Germline V gene sequence: CDR1 DFQATT, CDR2 SNEGSKA (reference sequence). The CDR3 extends over 11 amino acids. The V and J ends lost 1 base and 11 bases respectively, with 11 bases between them. Findings and limits, study-wide: After pembrolizumab, tumor-resident clones rose rapidly, then generally contracted before radiologic responses.

With respect to this clone: Its cognate antigen is unknown.

The receptor comes from an adult with mismatch repair-deficient cancer. V gene TRBV20-1 combines with J gene TRBJ1-1; D gene unclear. Sequencing used peripheral blood, obtained roughly 36 weeks after starting pembrolizumab. CDR3 DNA: TGCAGTGCTAGAGTAATAGGGCAGGCTTTCTTT. This translates into CSARVIGQAFF.